The 28 T cell receptor beta chains presented below share a single source sample, sequenced in a study of blood T cell repertoires in COVID-19 (dated by TCRdb to 2019 to 2021). The method behind the library was the immunoSEQ multiplex PCR assay. TCRdb carries this immuneACCESS record with in-frame sequences only. Its versions omit some clonotypes, under half of them owing to an unresolved V gene in the studies checked, with the rest unexplained. Recorded for this sample are approximately 150,000 clones; about 88% of them occurred a single time. The ten largest account for under 3% of the sample. Source material: peripheral blood. All receptors derive from a human donor with COVID-19, enrolled during active disease. The donor label of this sample is uncertain.

The rearrangement joins TRBV5-1 to TRBJ2-7, with 8 positions matching TRBD1. CDR3 length equals 15 residues. Germline loops: CDR1 SGHRS, CDR2 YFSETQ. V dropped 4 bases and J dropped 0; count of bases not matched to a gene: 6. The CDR3 region has the DNA TGCGCCAGCAGCATTAGGACAGGGAGCTCCTACGAGCAGTACTTC. Protein sequence: CASSIRTGSSYEQYF.

The chain combines TRBV7-9 with TRBJ1-1; no reliable D call. The CDR3 is 13 amino acids. The germline V and J ends were trimmed by 5 bases and 3 bases, with 10 bases remaining between them. The germline CDR1 and CDR2 sequences are SEHNR and FQNEAQ (reference sequence). CDR3 amino acids: CASSPPMDTEAFF. Here the CDR3 DNA reads TGTGCCAGCAGCCCACCTATGGACACTGAAGCTTTCTTT.

For this clone: The junction differs from germline at one of its ends, possibly a read error. The rearrangement uses TRBV7-7 and TRBJ2-3; 7 bases are shared with TRBD1. CDR3 length equals 15 residues. Germline V gene data show CDR1 as SSHAT and CDR2 as FNYEAQ (reference sequence). The CDR3 region is CASSAGTELTDTQYF. CDR3 bases: TGTGCTAGCAGCGCCGGGACAGAACTCACAGATACGCAGTATTTT.

The chain is built from TRBV5-1 and TRBJ2-3; tentatively, D is TRBD1 (6 bases). Trimming took 6 bases from V and 4 from J, leaving 9 bases between them. Germline lookup yields CDR1 SGHRS and CDR2 YFSETQ. The CDR3 length is 12 residues. For the CDR3, the DNA is TGCGCCAGCACCACAGGGTCAGATACGCAGTATTTT. Residues: CASTTGSDTQYF.

The chain links TRBV15 to TRBJ2-3; tentative D call: TRBD1 (6 bases). Between the trimmed V and J ends, which lost 5 bases and 0 bases, there was a span of 12 bases. There are 15 residues in the CDR3. CDR1 and CDR2 (germline): LNHNV, YYDKDF (reference sequence). CDR3 residues: CATSVRDISTDTQYF. In DNA form, the CDR3 reads TGTGCCACCAGCGTCCGGGACATAAGCACAGATACGCAGTATTTT.

This rearrangement joins TRBV20-1 to TRBJ1-2, with D possibly being TRBD1 (5 bases). Trimming pared 3 bases from V and 7 bases from J, leaving 15 bases between. The germline gives CDR1 DFQATT, CDR2 SNEGSKA (reference sequence). The length of the CDR3 is 13 residues. CDR3 DNA sequence: TGCAGTGCTAGTATAGCTAGGGGTGCTGGCTACACCTTC. Protein sequence: CSASIARGAGYTF.

V usage is TRBV5-1 and J usage is TRBJ2-7; D is ambiguous. In germline, CDR1 is SGHRS, CDR2 YFSETQ. This CDR3 comprises 12 residues. V lost 0 bases and J lost 2, with 3 bases in between. CDR3 sequence reads: CASSLGAYEQYF. The CDR3 coding sequence is TGCGCCAGCAGCTTGGGAGCCTACGAGCAGTACTTC.

In its sample, this clone was seen a few times. This sample also contains other DNA sequences that code for the same CDR3. The CDR3 region has the DNA TGTGCCAGCAGCCTGACAGGGGATAATTCACCCCTCCACTTT. The encoded protein is CASSLTGDNSPLHF. The rearrangement uses TRBV7-9 and TRBJ1-6; 8 bases line up with TRBD1. CDR3 size: 14 residues. J was trimmed by 5 bases and V by 5 bases; bases with no gene match: 2. Germline CDR1 SEHNR, CDR2 FQNEAQ (reference sequence).

This chain joins TRBV29-1 and TRBJ1-1, with D possibly matching TRBD1 (6 bases). Trimming pared 7 bases from V and 2 bases from J, leaving 14 bases between. The CDR3 has 13 residues. The germline gives CDR1 SQVTM, CDR2 ANQGSEA. The CDR3 loop is CSAGTTENTEAFF. CDR3 DNA: TGCAGCGCCGGGACAACGGAAAACACTGAAGCTTTCTTT.

This clone was picked up a small number of times. This rearrangement joins TRBV9 to TRBJ1-1; a weak D match, TRBD1 (6 bases). Looked up from germline, CDR1 is SGDLS and CDR2 is YYNGEE. The V end was cut by 0 bases, the J end by 8 bases, with 14 bases between. The CDR3 runs 14 residues. The CDR3 DNA reads as TGTGCCAGCAGCGTAGCGGTGGAAGGGACAGAAGCTTTCTTT. This encodes CASSVAVEGTEAFF. Drawing the rest from reference TRBV9 and TRBJ1-1, the complete variable domain is DSGVTQTPKHLITATGQRVTLRCSPRSGDLSVYWYQQSLDQGLQFLIQYYNGEERAKGNILERFSAQQFPDLHSELNLSSLELGDSALYFCASSVAVEGTEAFFGQGTRLTVV.

The chain has TRBV28 and TRBJ2-1, with D perhaps TRBD1 (6 bases). CDR3 length equals 12 residues. V was shortened by 4 bases and J by 6 bases, with 7 bases between the two germline ends. Germline V gene data show CDR1 as MDHEN and CDR2 as SYDVKM. CDR3 sequence (DNA): TGTGCCAGCAGTTCAGGGGCCAATGAGCAGTTCTTC. Amino acids: CASSSGANEQFF.

The chain carries TRBV9 and TRBJ2-3; 8 bases fit TRBD1. This CDR3 has 16 amino acids. The V gene's germline CDR1 is SGDLS and CDR2 YYNGEE. V shed 1 base and J 0 bases; nucleotides not matched to a gene: 4. CDR3 sequence: CASSVRQGSSTDTQYF. The CDR3 bases are TGTGCCAGCAGCGTACGACAGGGGTCTAGCACAGATACGCAGTATTTT.

This clone was counted a single time. This rearrangement joins TRBV7-9 to TRBJ2-5, with 9 bases fitting TRBD1. There are 14 residues in the CDR3. Germline assignment: CDR1 SEHNR and CDR2 FQNEAQ (reference sequence). V trimming: 5 bases; J trimming: 4 bases; junction bases outside the gene matches: 5. The CDR3 region has the DNA TGTGCCAGCAGCACGGACAGGGGCGGAGAGACCCAGTACTTC. It specifies CASSTDRGGETQYF.

The V and J genes are TRBV2 and TRBJ2-5; no clear D gene. Trimming cost V 3 bases and J 5 bases, with 16 bases left between them. Germline V gives CDR1 SNHLY, CDR2 FYNNEI. CDR3 length: 15 residues. CDR3 in DNA: TGTGCCAGCAGTGAGCAGCAGAACGAGGCTGAGACCCAGTACTTC. Encoded protein: CASSEQQNEAETQYF.

The chain is built from TRBV6-5 and TRBJ1-1; 8 nucleotides agree with TRBD1. The CDR3 extends over 14 amino acids. CDR1 is MNHEY, CDR2 SVGAGI, per germline. With 2 bases clipped from V and 1 base from J, the junction kept 0 bases outside the gene matches. The CDR3 sequence: CASSYGTGNTEAFF. The CDR3 DNA reads as TGTGCCAGCAGTTACGGGACAGGGAACACTGAAGCTTTCTTT.

The chain employs TRBV5-4 and TRBJ1-2; a weak D match, TRBD1 (6 bases). Germline V CDR1 and CDR2: SGHNT, YYREEE (reference sequence). Deletions cut 2 bases from V and 1 base from J, with 9 bases between. The CDR3 totals 14 residues. The CDR3 reads CASSFDRINYGYTF. Written as DNA, the CDR3 is TGTGCCAGCAGCTTCGACAGGATTAACTATGGCTACACCTTC.

The chain uses TRBV2 and TRBJ2-5; D is unresolved. The CDR3 totals 12 residues. Trimming removed 6 bases at V and 1 base at J, with 6 bases between. Looked up from germline, CDR1 is SNHLY and CDR2 is FYNNEI. CDR3 bases: TGTGCCAGCAGGTGGGCCCAAGAGACCCAGTACTTC. It yields the protein CASRWAQETQYF.

The chain uses TRBV2 and TRBJ2-7, with 8 bases lining up with TRBD1. Germline trimming cut 6 bases from V and 7 bases from J; bases unmatched to any gene: 8. Germline CDR1 is SNHLY and CDR2 is FYNNEI. The CDR3 covers 13 residues. The CDR3 reads CASSAQGAGEQYF. The CDR3 DNA is TGTGCCAGCAGCGCGCAGGGGGCGGGGGAGCAGTACTTC.

The gene calls are TRBV9 and TRBJ1-6; 8 bases map to TRBD1. The V segment lost 3 bases and the J segment 0 bases; nucleotides outside the gene matches: 5. Germline CDR1 reads SGDLS; CDR2 reads YYNGEE. There are 17 residues in the CDR3. The CDR3, as DNA: TGTGCCAGCAGCGACGGACAGGGCAGCTCCTATAATTCACCCCTCCACTTT. Translated: CASSDGQGSSYNSPLHF.

The gene calls are TRBV7-2 and TRBJ2-1, with 12 bases identical to TRBD2. The CDR3 totals 15 residues. CDR1 is SGHTA, CDR2 FQGNSA, per germline. The trim removed 4 bases at V and 7 bases at J, leaving 5 bases unmatched. The CDR3 protein is CASSYASGGGNEQFF. The CDR3 coding sequence is TGTGCCAGCAGCTACGCTAGCGGGGGGGGAAATGAGCAGTTCTTC. The full variable domain, in which reference TRBV7-2 and TRBJ2-1 provide the parts outside the CDR3, is GAGVSQSPSNKVTEKGKDVELRCDPISGHTALYWYRQSLGQGLEFLIYFQGNSAPDKSGLPSDRFSAERTGGSVSTLTIQRTQQEDSAVYLCASSYASGGGNEQFFGPGTRLTVL.

The V call is TRBV6-1, the J call TRBJ1-4, with a tentative D call TRBD1 (6 bases). Trimming left V 4 bases short and J 8 bases short, with 20 bases between. This CDR3 is built from 16 residues. Germline CDR1 MNHNS, CDR2 SASEGT. CDR3 coding DNA: TGTGCCAGCAGTGCCCCCCATGGGGGGGCGAAGGAAAAACTGTTTTTT. Its protein product is CASSAPHGGAKEKLFF.

The chain uses TRBV4-1 and TRBJ2-1; 8 bases match TRBD1. CDR1 is MGHRA and CDR2 is YSYEKL in the germline V gene. The length of the CDR3 is 12 residues. The J segment lost 15 bases and the V segment lost 2 bases, leaving 6 bases of the junction unmatched. The CDR3 protein is CASSQPQGERFF. CDR3 DNA sequence: TGCGCCAGCAGCCAACCACAGGGGGAGAGGTTCTTC.

This clone was counted only a few times. The chain uses TRBV9 and TRBJ2-2, with TRBD1 identical over 7 bases. With V trimmed by 2 bases and J by 0 bases, 4 bases remained unmatched. The CDR3 has 16 residues. Per germline, CDR1 SGDLS and CDR2 YYNGEE. CDR3 sequence (DNA): TGTGCCAGCAGCGTCGGGACAGCCTCGAACACCGGGGAGCTGTTTTTT. Amino acids: CASSVGTASNTGELFF. Full variable domain (outside the CDR3, taken from reference TRBV9 and TRBJ2-2): DSGVTQTPKHLITATGQRVTLRCSPRSGDLSVYWYQQSLDQGLQFLIQYYNGEERAKGNILERFSAQQFPDLHSELNLSSLELGDSALYFCASSVGTASNTGELFFGEGSRLTVL.

The gene calls are TRBV30 and TRBJ2-5, with 8 bases fitting TRBD2. Trimming at V came to 2 bases and at J to 3 bases, leaving 5 bases not matched to a gene. The CDR3 consists of 14 residues. The germline gives CDR1 GTSNPN, CDR2 SVGIG (reference sequence). CDR3 DNA: TGTGCCTGGAGTATGACACTAGCGGAAGAGACCCAGTACTTC. Translated, it gives CAWSMTLAEETQYF.

This clone was seen a few times. The chain is built from TRBV21-1 and TRBJ2-7; the table's D call of TRBD1 was not tested on the DNA. TRBV21-1 is termed a pseudogene. The CDR3 sequence is 10 residues long. The CDR3 DNA sequence: TGTGCCAGCAGCACGACAGGCAAGTACTTC. This sequence encodes CASSTTGKYF.

The V call is TRBV7-8, the J call TRBJ2-1; perhaps TRBD1 as D (6 bases). Germline CDR1 is SGHVS and CDR2 is FQNEAQ. Trimming shortened V by 5 bases and J by 7 bases, and 15 bases separated the two germline ends. The CDR3 spans 14 residues. Here the CDR3 reads CASSPRDKANEQFF. The CDR3 DNA is TGTGCCAGCAGCCCCCGGGACAAAGCTAATGAGCAGTTCTTC.

The chain is built from TRBV5-1 and TRBJ2-1; 10 bases are shared with TRBD2. The J segment lost 2 bases and the V segment lost 2 bases, leaving 10 bases of the junction unmatched. Germline assignment: CDR1 SGHRS and CDR2 YFSETQ. This CDR3 comprises 18 residues. DNA for the CDR3: TGCGCCAGCAGCTTCCCTACTAGCGGGGCAGACACCTACAATGAGCAGTTCTTC. Residues: CASSFPTSGADTYNEQFF.

The chain couples TRBV5-1 to TRBJ1-2; weak D call: TRBD1 (5 bases). V shed 4 bases and J shed 0 bases, with 16 bases lying between them. The CDR3 is 16 residues long. Germline V CDR1 and CDR2: SGHRS, YFSETQ. The chain's CDR3 is CASSRGIRVTNYGYTF. The CDR3 DNA reads TGCGCCAGCAGCAGGGGAATCAGGGTAACTAACTATGGCTACACCTTC.